The 2 T cell receptor beta chains in this list originate from one sample, sequenced in a study of blood T cells in healthy people across ages. A J-beta primer mix and a sample-barcoded 5' primer were used in a second PCR of about 6 to 12 cycles. TCRdb reprocessed the 5' RACE reads with MiXCR, giving one entry per CDR3 protein. The repertoire has around 850,000 distinct CDR3 sequences, 35% to 40% of them found once; the top ten carry approximately 12%. The sequenced sample was blood. These receptors were taken from a man aged 18-30 years in good health.

This clonotype was seen a few times. The chain employs TRBV4-3 and TRBJ1-5; D gene uncertain. The germline V and J ends were trimmed by 0 bases and 4 bases, with 19 bases remaining between them. This CDR3 has 18 amino acids. Germline CDR1 LGHNA, CDR2 YSLEER. For the CDR3, the DNA is TGCGCCAGCAGCCAAGATTTCGTCGGGCAGTGGCGGAATCAGCCCCAGCATTTT. This encodes CASSQDFVGQWRNQPQHF.

V usage is TRBV5-1 and J usage is TRBJ2-7, with TRBD1 matching over 7 bases. V dropped 4 bases and J dropped 1; count of bases not matched to a gene: 20. The germline V gene has CDR1 SGHRS and CDR2 YFSETQ. The CDR3 runs to 19 residues. The CDR3 sequence is CASSPGPSTGAHESYEQYF. CDR3 sequence (DNA): TGCGCCAGCAGCCCGGGCCCCTCTACAGGGGCTCATGAGTCCTACGAGCAGTACTTC.